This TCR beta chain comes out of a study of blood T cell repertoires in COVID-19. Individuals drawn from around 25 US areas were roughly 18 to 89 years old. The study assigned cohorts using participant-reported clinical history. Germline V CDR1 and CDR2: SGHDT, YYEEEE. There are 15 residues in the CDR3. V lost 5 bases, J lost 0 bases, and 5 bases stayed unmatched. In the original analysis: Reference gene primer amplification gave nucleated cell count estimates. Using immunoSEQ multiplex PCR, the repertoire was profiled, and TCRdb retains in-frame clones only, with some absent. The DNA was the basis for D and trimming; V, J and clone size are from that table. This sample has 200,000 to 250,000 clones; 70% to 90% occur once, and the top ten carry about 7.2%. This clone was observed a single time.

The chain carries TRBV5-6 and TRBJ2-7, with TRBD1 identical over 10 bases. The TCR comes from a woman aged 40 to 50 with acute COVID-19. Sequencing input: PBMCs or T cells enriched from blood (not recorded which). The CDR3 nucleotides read TGTGCCAGCAGAGGGGACAGGGGAAGCTCCTACGAGCAGTACTTC. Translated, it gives CASRGDRGSSYEQYF.